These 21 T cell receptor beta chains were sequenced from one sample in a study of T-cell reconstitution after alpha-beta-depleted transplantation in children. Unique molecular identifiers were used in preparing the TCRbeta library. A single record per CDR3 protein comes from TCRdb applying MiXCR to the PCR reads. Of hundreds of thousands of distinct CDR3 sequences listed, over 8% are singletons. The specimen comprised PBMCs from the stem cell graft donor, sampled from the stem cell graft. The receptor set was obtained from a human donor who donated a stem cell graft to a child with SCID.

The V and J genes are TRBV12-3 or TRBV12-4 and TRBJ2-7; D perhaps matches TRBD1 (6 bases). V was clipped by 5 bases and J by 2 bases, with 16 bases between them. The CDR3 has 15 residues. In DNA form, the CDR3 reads TGTGCCAGCAGTAAGCCGGGACACCCAACCTACGAGCAGTACTTC. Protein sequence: CASSKPGHPTYEQYF.

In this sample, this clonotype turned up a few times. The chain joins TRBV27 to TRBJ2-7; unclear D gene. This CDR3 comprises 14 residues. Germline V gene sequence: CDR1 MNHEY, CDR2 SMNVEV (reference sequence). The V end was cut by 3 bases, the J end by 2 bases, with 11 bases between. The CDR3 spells CASSFNDPTYEQYF. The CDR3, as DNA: TGTGCCAGCAGTTTCAATGACCCGACCTACGAGCAGTACTTC.

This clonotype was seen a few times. The CDR3 sequence: CATTWGLDRVHRNEKLFF. CDR3 DNA sequence: TGTGCCACCACCTGGGGGCTCGACAGGGTGCACCGTAATGAAAAACTGTTTTTT. The chain uses TRBV24-1 and TRBJ1-4; 7 nucleotides match TRBD1. CDR3 length: 18 residues. V lost 8 bases and J lost 4; bases outside the gene matches: 18. Germline loops: CDR1 KGHDR, CDR2 SFDVKD.

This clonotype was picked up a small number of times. The CDR3 DNA follows: TGTGCCAGCAGCTTAGCGCTGTATGGGGGCGGGGAGCTGTTTTTT. This codes for CASSLALYGGGELFF. V and J are TRBV7-2 and TRBJ2-2, with D possibly called TRBD1 or TRBD2 (5 bases each). CDR1 and CDR2 from the germline V gene are SGHTA and FQGNSA. The CDR3 consists of 15 residues. With 0 bases removed from V and 7 bases from J, the gap between germline ends came to 12 bases.

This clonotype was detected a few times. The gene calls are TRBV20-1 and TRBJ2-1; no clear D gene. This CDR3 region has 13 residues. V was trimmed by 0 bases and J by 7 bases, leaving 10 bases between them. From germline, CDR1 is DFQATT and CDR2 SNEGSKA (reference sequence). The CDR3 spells CSARDQGANEQFF. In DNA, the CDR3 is TGCAGTGCTAGAGATCAAGGCGCAAATGAGCAGTTCTTC.

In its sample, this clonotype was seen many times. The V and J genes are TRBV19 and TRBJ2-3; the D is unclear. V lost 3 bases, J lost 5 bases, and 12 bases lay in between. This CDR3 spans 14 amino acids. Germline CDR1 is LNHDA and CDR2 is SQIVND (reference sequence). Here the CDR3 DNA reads TGTGCCAGTAGTATCTCCCACTCTGGAGATACGCAGTATTTT. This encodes CASSISHSGDTQYF.

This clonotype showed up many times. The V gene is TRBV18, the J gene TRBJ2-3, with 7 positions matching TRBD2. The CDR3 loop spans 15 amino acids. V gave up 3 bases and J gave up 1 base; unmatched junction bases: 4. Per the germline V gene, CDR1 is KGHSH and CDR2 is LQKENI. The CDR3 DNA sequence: TGTGCCAGCTCACCGAAGCGGGGAGGCACAGATACGCAGTATTTT. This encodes CASSPKRGGTDTQYF.

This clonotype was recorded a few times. CDR3 protein: CASSSPGQRPTYEQYF. For the CDR3, the DNA is TGTGCCAGCAGCTCGCCGGGACAGCGCCCAACCTACGAGCAGTACTTC. V usage is TRBV7-9 and J usage is TRBJ2-7; 7 bases line up with TRBD1. The CDR3 loop spans 16 amino acids. The V gene end was trimmed by 4 bases and the J gene end by 2 bases; junction bases not matched to a gene: 11. The germline V gene encodes CDR1 SEHNR and CDR2 FQNEAQ (reference sequence).

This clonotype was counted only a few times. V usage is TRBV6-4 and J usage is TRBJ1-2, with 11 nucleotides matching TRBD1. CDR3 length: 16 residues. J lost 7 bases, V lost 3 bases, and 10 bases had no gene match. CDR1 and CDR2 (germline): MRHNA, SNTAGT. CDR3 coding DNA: TGTGCCAGCAGTGAATTATATGGACAGGGGGCTTCTGGCTACACCTTC. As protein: CASSELYGQGASGYTF.

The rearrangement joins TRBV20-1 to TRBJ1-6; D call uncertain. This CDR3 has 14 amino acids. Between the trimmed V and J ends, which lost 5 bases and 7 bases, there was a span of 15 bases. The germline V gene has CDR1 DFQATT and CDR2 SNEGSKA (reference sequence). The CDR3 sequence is CSASEVVGNSPLHF. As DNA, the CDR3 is TGCAGTGCTTCCGAGGTCGTGGGGAATTCACCCCTCCACTTT.

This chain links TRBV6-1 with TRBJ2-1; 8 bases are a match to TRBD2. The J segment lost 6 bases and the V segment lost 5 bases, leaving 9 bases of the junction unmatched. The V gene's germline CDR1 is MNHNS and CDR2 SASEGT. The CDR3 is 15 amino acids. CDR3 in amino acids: CASSKPGGRFNEQFF. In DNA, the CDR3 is TGTGCCAGCAGTAAGCCGGGGGGGCGATTCAATGAGCAGTTCTTC.

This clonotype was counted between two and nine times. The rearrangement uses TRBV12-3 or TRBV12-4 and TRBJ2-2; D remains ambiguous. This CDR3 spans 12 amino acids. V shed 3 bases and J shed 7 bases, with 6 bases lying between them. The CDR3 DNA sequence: TGTGCCAGCAGTTTGTCGTACGGGGAGCTGTTTTTT. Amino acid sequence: CASSLSYGELFF.

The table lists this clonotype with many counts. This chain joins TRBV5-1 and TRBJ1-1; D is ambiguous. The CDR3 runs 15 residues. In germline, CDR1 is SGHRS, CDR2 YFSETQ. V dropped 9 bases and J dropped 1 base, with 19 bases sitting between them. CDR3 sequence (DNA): TGCGCCACCTCGTTATCCGGGAGGGCGAACACTGAAGCTTTCTTT. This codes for CATSLSGRANTEAFF.

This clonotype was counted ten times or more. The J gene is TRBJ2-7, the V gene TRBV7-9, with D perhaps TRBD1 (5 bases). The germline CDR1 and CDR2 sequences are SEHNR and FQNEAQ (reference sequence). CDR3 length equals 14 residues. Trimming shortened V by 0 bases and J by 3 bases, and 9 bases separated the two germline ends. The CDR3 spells CASSLALGDYEQYF. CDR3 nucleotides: TGTGCCAGCAGCTTAGCGTTAGGGGACTACGAGCAGTACTTC.

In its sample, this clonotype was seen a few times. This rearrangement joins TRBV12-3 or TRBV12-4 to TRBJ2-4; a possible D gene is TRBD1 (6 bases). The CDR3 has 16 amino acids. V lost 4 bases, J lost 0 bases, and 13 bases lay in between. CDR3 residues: CASSWVGGVAKNIQYF. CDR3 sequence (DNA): TGTGCCAGCAGTTGGGTAGGGGGAGTAGCCAAAAACATTCAGTACTTC.

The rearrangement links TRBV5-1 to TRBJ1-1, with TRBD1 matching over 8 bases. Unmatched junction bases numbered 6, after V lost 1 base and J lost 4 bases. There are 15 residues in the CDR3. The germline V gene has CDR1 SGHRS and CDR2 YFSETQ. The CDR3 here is CASSLYQGAVTEAFF. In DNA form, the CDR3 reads TGCGCCAGCAGCTTGTACCAGGGGGCGGTCACTGAAGCTTTCTTT.

The CDR3 spells CASSLTCDTF. The CDR3 coding sequence is TGTGCCAGCAGCTTAACGTGTGACACCTTC. The rearrangement links TRBV7-3 to TRBJ1-2; D gene uncertain. From germline, CDR1 is SGHTA and CDR2 FQGTGA. The V gene lost 0 bases and the J gene lost 12 bases, with 5 bases spanning the gap. CDR3 size: 10 residues. The whole variable domain, remainder taken from reference TRBV7-3 and TRBJ1-2, is GAGVSQTPSNKVTEKGKYVELRCDPISGHTALYWYRQSLGQGPEFLIYFQGTGAADDSGLPNDRFFAVRPEGSVSTLKIQRTERGDSAVYLCASSLTCDTFGSGTRLTVV.

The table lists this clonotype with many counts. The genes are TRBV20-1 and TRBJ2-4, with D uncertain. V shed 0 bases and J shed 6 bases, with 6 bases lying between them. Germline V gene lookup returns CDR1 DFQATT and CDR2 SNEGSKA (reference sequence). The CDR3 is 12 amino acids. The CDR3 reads CSAREFGNIQYF. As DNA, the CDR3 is TGCAGTGCTAGAGAGTTTGGAAACATTCAGTACTTC.

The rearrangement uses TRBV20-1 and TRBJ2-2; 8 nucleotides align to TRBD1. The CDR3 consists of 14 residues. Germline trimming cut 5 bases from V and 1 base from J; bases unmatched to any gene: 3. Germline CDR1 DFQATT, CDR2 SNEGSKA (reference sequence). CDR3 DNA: TGCAGTGCTGCCGGGACAGGGAACACCGGGGAGCTGTTTTTT. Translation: CSAAGTGNTGELFF.

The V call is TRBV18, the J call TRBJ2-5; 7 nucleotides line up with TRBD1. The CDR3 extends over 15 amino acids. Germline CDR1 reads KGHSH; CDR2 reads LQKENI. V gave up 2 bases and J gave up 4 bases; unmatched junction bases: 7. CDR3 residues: CASSPWRQGVETQYF. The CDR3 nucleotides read TGTGCCAGCTCACCATGGAGGCAGGGGGTAGAGACCCAGTACTTC.

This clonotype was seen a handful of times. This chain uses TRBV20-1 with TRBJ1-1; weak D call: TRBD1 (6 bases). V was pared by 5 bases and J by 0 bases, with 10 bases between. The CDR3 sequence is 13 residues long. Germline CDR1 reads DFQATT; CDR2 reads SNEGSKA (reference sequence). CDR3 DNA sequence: TGCAGTGCTGGACAGCTATTGAACACTGAAGCTTTCTTT. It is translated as CSAGQLLNTEAFF.